These 26 T cell receptor beta chains originate from one sample sequenced in a study of T cell repertoires in cytomegalovirus infection. These receptors lack a known antigen. TCRdb called the reads again in MiXCR, with one record for every CDR3 protein. This sample has about 830,000 distinct CDR3 sequences, with 30% to 35% found just once. The specimen was cultured CD8+ T cells from PBMCs, collected from culture after CMV antigen stimulation. The receptors were sampled from a human donor in good health (CMV status not recorded). Some clones in this sample may be carry-over from other donors' samples.

This clonotype has more than one count but fewer than ten. This rearrangement joins TRBV10-3 to TRBJ1-3; D is unclear. Germline values: CDR1 ENHRY, CDR2 SYGVKD. CDR3 length equals 12 residues. V dropped 0 bases and J dropped 7 bases, with 4 bases sitting between them. The CDR3 DNA reads TGTGCCATCAGTGAGTCGGGGAACACCATATATTTT. As protein: CAISESGNTIYF.

This clonotype was observed many times. The chain joins TRBV12-3 or TRBV12-4 to TRBJ1-2, with D unresolved. Between the trimmed V and J ends, which lost 3 bases and 2 bases, there was a span of 10 bases. The CDR3 sequence is 14 residues long. The CDR3: CASSFLGGNYGYTF. The CDR3 coding sequence is TGTGCCAGCAGTTTTCTGGGAGGGAACTATGGCTACACCTTC.

The genes are TRBV6-5 and TRBJ1-2; the match to TRBD1 covers 9 bases. V lost 8 bases to trimming and J lost 2 bases; unmatched junction nucleotides: 6. The CDR3 consists of 14 residues. Germline V gene data show CDR1 as MNHEY and CDR2 as SVGAGI. The chain's CDR3 is CASSIQGANYGYTF. DNA of the CDR3: TGTGCCAGCTCGATACAGGGGGCGAACTATGGCTACACCTTC.

The chain joins TRBV10-3 to TRBJ2-5; D uncertain. This CDR3 has 15 residues. The V gene's germline CDR1 is ENHRY and CDR2 SYGVKD. The germline V and J ends were trimmed by 0 bases and 2 bases, with 10 bases remaining between them. CDR3 in DNA: TGTGCCATCAGTGAGTCGAGGTGGGGTCAAGAGACCCAGTACTTC. Its protein product is CAISESRWGQETQYF.

This sequence joins TRBV6-2 or TRBV6-3 and TRBJ2-3, with TRBD2 matching 9 bases. CDR1 MNHEY and CDR2 SVGEGT come from the germline V gene. After removal of 5 bases from V and 3 bases from J, the junction contained 3 bases not matched to a gene. CDR3 length: 14 amino acids. The CDR3 DNA sequence: TGTGCCAGCAGTAATCTAGCGGGGACAGATACGCAGTATTTT. This translates into CASSNLAGTDTQYF.

This rearrangement joins TRBV29-1 to TRBJ1-1; D is possibly TRBD1 (5 bases). The CDR3 is made up of 12 amino acids. Between the trimmed V and J ends, which lost 7 bases and 5 bases, there was a span of 14 bases. CDR1 SQVTM and CDR2 ANQGSEA come from the germline V gene. The CDR3 is CSGHRFGTEAFF. The CDR3 nucleotides read TGCAGCGGTCACAGGTTCGGGACTGAAGCTTTCTTT.

This clonotype was seen only once. The chain combines TRBV6-4 with TRBJ2-1; D is possibly TRBD2 (6 bases). Germline V gene lookup returns CDR1 MRHNA and CDR2 SNTAGT. The V and J ends lost 4 bases and 11 bases respectively, with 21 bases between them. The CDR3 spans 15 residues. As DNA, the CDR3 is TGTGCCAGCAGTGGGGGTTGGACGGGCCGGGAGCAGCAGTTCTTC. Translating gives CASSGGWTGREQQFF.

The V gene is TRBV7-9, the J gene TRBJ2-1; D gene unclear. Germline V gives CDR1 SEHNR, CDR2 FQNEAQ (reference sequence). With 9 bases removed from V and 5 bases from J, the gap between germline ends came to 11 bases. The CDR3 runs to 12 residues. The CDR3 DNA reads as TGTGCCAGTGGGAAAGACGACAATGAGCAGTTCTTC. Translation: CASGKDDNEQFF.

Of note for this clonotype: Germline and junction disagree at one end, which may indicate a read error. This rearrangement joins TRBV11-2 to TRBJ2-3; D is perhaps TRBD1 or TRBD2 (5 bases each). This CDR3 has 17 residues. CDR1 is SGHAT and CDR2 is FQNNGV in the germline V gene. CDR3 coding DNA: TGTGCCAGCAGTTTAAGGGCCCCAGGGACCTACACAGATATGCAGTATTTT. Amino acids: CASSLRAPGTYTDMQYF.

This clonotype appeared a few times. The chain couples TRBV7-6 to TRBJ2-3; tentatively, D is TRBD1 or TRBD2 (5 bases each). The germline gives CDR1 SGHVS, CDR2 FNYEAQ. V was trimmed by 4 bases and J by 8 bases, leaving 22 bases between them. This CDR3 spans 16 amino acids. The CDR3 DNA reads TGTGCCAGCAGCTCCAACGAGGGGCAGCCCGGAGGTACGCAGTATTTT. It specifies CASSSNEGQPGGTQYF.

The chain combines TRBV5-1 with TRBJ2-5, with D uncertain. CDR1 SGHRS and CDR2 YFSETQ come from the germline V gene. V was trimmed by 4 bases and J by 2 bases, leaving 6 bases between them. The CDR3 is 12 residues long. CDR3 DNA sequence: TGCGCCAGCAGCATACCTCAAGAGACCCAGTACTTC. It translates to CASSIPQETQYF.

The CDR3 loop is CSARGGKTYEQYF. The CDR3 coding sequence is TGCAGCGCCAGAGGCGGGAAGACCTACGAGCAGTACTTC. The rearrangement uses TRBV29-1 and TRBJ2-7; D is possibly TRBD2 (6 bases). Looked up from germline, CDR1 is SQVTM and CDR2 is ANQGSEA. CDR3 length equals 13 residues. Trimming took off 7 bases at V and 2 bases at J, with 15 bases between the two ends.

The chain carries TRBV5-6 and TRBJ2-1; D gene uncertain. V lost 3 bases and J lost 10, with 11 bases in between. This CDR3 has 12 amino acids. Germline V gene sequence: CDR1 SGHDT, CDR2 YYEEEE. CDR3 coding DNA: TGTGCCAGCAGCTGGACCCCCTTCGAGCAGTTCTTC. Protein: CASSWTPFEQFF.

The V and J genes are TRBV19 and TRBJ1-1; no clear D gene. Looked up from germline, CDR1 is LNHDA and CDR2 is SQIVND (reference sequence). This CDR3 has 12 residues. Deletions cut 1 base from V and 10 bases from J, with 10 bases between. The CDR3 sequence: CASSIGVRGAFF. DNA of the CDR3: TGTGCCAGTAGTATAGGGGTCAGAGGAGCTTTCTTT.

The chain has TRBV4-1 and TRBJ1-1; weak D call: TRBD1 (5 bases). In germline, CDR1 is MGHRA, CDR2 YSYEKL. Trimming took off 8 bases at V and 5 bases at J, with 9 bases between the two ends. CDR3 size: 11 residues. CDR3: CASDGGTEAFF. CDR3 sequence (DNA): TGCGCCAGCGACGGGGGGACTGAAGCTTTCTTT.

The J gene is TRBJ1-1, the V gene TRBV10-2; no firm D call. The CDR3 totals 13 residues. Deletions cut 9 bases from V and 4 bases from J, with 15 bases between. Germline V gene data show CDR1 as WSHSY and CDR2 as SAAADI. CDR3 protein: CASRMGLITEAFF. In nucleotides, the CDR3 is TGCGCCAGTAGAATGGGTTTGATCACTGAAGCTTTCTTT.

The chain links TRBV10-1 to TRBJ2-1, with 15 bases matching TRBD2. The CDR3 covers 15 residues. With 4 bases clipped from V and 8 bases from J, the junction kept 3 bases outside the gene matches. Germline V CDR1 and CDR2: WNHNN, SYGVQD (reference sequence). CDR3 amino acids: CASSGRTSGGDEQFF. CDR3 DNA: TGCGCCAGCAGTGGTCGGACTAGCGGGGGGGATGAGCAGTTCTTC.

This clonotype was observed a handful of times. The chain employs TRBV12-3 or TRBV12-4 and TRBJ1-2; D gene uncertain. Deletions cut 3 bases from V and 4 bases from J, with 9 bases between. CDR3 size: 13 residues. Here the CDR3 DNA reads TGTGCCAGCAGTTTGACCGCGGGCTATGGCTACACCTTC. Amino acids: CASSLTAGYGYTF.

The chain has TRBV7-9 and TRBJ2-4, with 8 bases identical to TRBD2. V was clipped by 5 bases and J by 2 bases; unmatched bases: 5. The germline V gene has CDR1 SEHNR and CDR2 FQNEAQ (reference sequence). This CDR3 is built from 15 residues. Written as DNA, the CDR3 is TGTGCCAGCAGCCCGGGGGGGACCTCCAAAAACATTCAGTACTTC. It encodes CASSPGGTSKNIQYF.

The V gene is TRBV6-2 or TRBV6-3, the J gene TRBJ2-5; D uncertain. The germline gives CDR1 MNHEY, CDR2 SVGEGT. Deletions cut 3 bases from V and 5 bases from J, with 16 bases between. The CDR3 covers 15 residues. The CDR3 region has the DNA TGTGCCAGCAGTTATGTTGGGGTTGTGGGGGAGACCCAGTACTTC. This gives the protein CASSYVGVVGETQYF.

This chain connects TRBV12-3 or TRBV12-4 to TRBJ2-5; no definite D call. This CDR3 has 14 amino acids. V dropped 6 bases and J dropped 0 bases, with 11 bases sitting between them. The CDR3 DNA sequence: TGTGCCAGCAGAACGAATCCCAACCAAGAGACCCAGTACTTC. Residues: CASRTNPNQETQYF.

The V and J genes are TRBV20-1 and TRBJ1-1, with TRBD1 as a possible D gene (5 bases). The CDR3 covers 17 residues. Germline V gene sequence: CDR1 DFQATT, CDR2 SNEGSKA (reference sequence). V lost 2 bases and J lost 4, with 23 bases in between. The CDR3 sequence: CSARIEGPTAIGTEAFF. CDR3 nucleotide sequence: TGCAGTGCTAGAATCGAAGGACCGACAGCTATTGGCACTGAAGCTTTCTTT.

This clonotype was observed a handful of times. V usage is TRBV12-3 or TRBV12-4 and J usage is TRBJ2-1; D is undetermined. The CDR3 extends over 13 amino acids. The V end was cut by 3 bases, the J end by 10 bases, with 13 bases between. CDR3 in amino acids: CASSFRADPEQFF. CDR3 in DNA: TGTGCCAGCAGTTTTAGGGCGGACCCCGAGCAGTTCTTC.

V is TRBV7-9 and J is TRBJ2-3; D is perhaps TRBD1 (5 bases). CDR3 size: 15 residues. Trimming removed 0 bases from V and 6 bases from J, with 13 bases in between. Germline-derived CDR1 and CDR2 are SEHNR and FQNEAQ (reference sequence). CDR3 nucleotide sequence: TGTGCCAGCAGCTTAGCTGCCAGGGCAAGGGATACGCAGTATTTT. Protein: CASSLAARARDTQYF. Full variable domain (missing parts from reference TRBV7-9 and TRBJ2-3): DTGVSQNPRHKITKRGQNVTFRCDPISEHNRLYWYRQTLGQGPEFLTYFQNEAQLEKSRLLSDRFSAERPKGSFSTLEIQRTEQGDSAMYLCASSLAARARDTQYFGPGTRLTVL.

V and J are TRBV27 and TRBJ2-1; D is possibly TRBD2 (7 bases). The CDR3 loop spans 15 amino acids. Germline CDR1 and CDR2: MNHEY and SMNVEV (reference sequence). V was clipped by 4 bases and J by 2 bases, with 12 bases between them. CDR3 coding DNA: TGTGCCAGCAGTTGGGGGGGGGCCACCTACAATGAGCAGTTCTTC. This translates into CASSWGGATYNEQFF.

In this sample, this clonotype turned up a few times. The V call is TRBV6-2 or TRBV6-3, the J call TRBJ1-1; D unresolved. CDR3 length: 14 amino acids. Trimming shortened V by 2 bases and J by 8 bases, and 15 bases separated the two germline ends. Germline V gives CDR1 MNHEY, CDR2 SVGEGT. The CDR3 spells CASSYGGIVLEAFF. CDR3 sequence (DNA): TGTGCCAGCAGTTACGGCGGAATAGTACTGGAAGCTTTCTTT.